The 3 T cell receptor beta chains below were found in one sample sequenced in a study of patients and donors after allogeneic stem cell transplantation. MiXCR, run by TCRdb on the RT-PCR reads, gives a single entry per CDR3 protein. The data hold under 200,000 distinct CDR3 sequences, with approximately 31% observed a single time. Sequenced sample: blood, either unsorted or a sorted T cell fraction (not recorded which). The origin of the receptors is a human donor who was either an allogeneic HSCT recipient or a stem cell or donor lymphocyte infusion donor (not recorded which). It is not recorded whose cells these are; they may come from a transplant donor.

This clonotype was counted only a few times. The chain joins TRBV12-3 or TRBV12-4 to TRBJ2-1, with TRBD2 as a possible D gene (6 bases). The CDR3 spans 14 residues. Trimming pared 6 bases from V and 8 bases from J, leaving 17 bases between. CDR3 in amino acids: CASRPGLLFDEQFF. The DNA for the CDR3 is TGTGCCAGCAGACCGGGACTCCTTTTCGATGAGCAGTTCTTC.

The J gene is TRBJ2-5, the V gene TRBV24-1; D gene uncertain. Germline assignment: CDR1 KGHDR and CDR2 SFDVKD. The V gene lost 3 bases and the J gene lost 2 bases, with 3 bases spanning the gap. The CDR3 loop spans 12 amino acids. The CDR3 reads CATSDQQETQYF. The CDR3 DNA follows: TGTGCCACCAGTGATCAACAAGAGACCCAGTACTTC.

The gene calls are TRBV12-3 or TRBV12-4 and TRBJ2-7; 12 nucleotides line up with TRBD2. Germline trimming cut 3 bases from V and 6 bases from J; bases unmatched to any gene: 3. The CDR3 has 14 amino acids. In nucleotides, the CDR3 is TGTGCCAGCAGTTTTCTAGCGGGAGGGGCCGAGCAGTACTTC. It is translated as CASSFLAGGAEQYF.